This is a list of T cell receptor beta chains from one sample in a study of blood T cell repertoires in COVID-19. The table came from immunoSEQ multiplex PCR; TCRdb's copy has only in-frame clones and leaves some out. The sample includes 250,000 to 300,000 clones, over 80% of them seen just once. Sequenced material: peripheral blood. These receptors were obtained from a man between 60 and 75 years old who had recovered from COVID-19. CDR3s include the opening cysteine and the closing phenylalanine or tryptophan. A D gene is named only where the DNA matches it firmly. For some rows the clone size is stated as once, few or many, or as a class when expanded; others skip it.

>.|TRBJ2-7|TRBV7-9|TRBD1
TGTGCCAGCAGCTCGACGAGGGGGCGCGTGTACGAGCAGTACTTC
CASSSTRGRVYEQYF
>.|TRBJ1-2|TRBV9|.
TGTGCCAGCAGCGACAACAGGGATTACACCTTC
CASSDNRDYTF
>.|TRBJ1-3|TRBV30|.
TGTGCCTGGAGTCCACCGGACAGCTCTGGAAACACCATATATTTT
CAWSPPDSSGNTIYF
>.|TRBJ1-4|TRBV11-2|TRBD1
TGTGCCAGCAGCTTAGCTGGGACAGGGAATGAAAAACTGTTTTTT
CASSLAGTGNEKLFF
>.|TRBJ1-6|TRBV5-1|TRBD1
TGCGCCAGCAGCTTGCGGAGACCGGGACAGGGTTCGGGCTCCTATAATTCACCCCTCCACTTT
CASSLRRPGQGSGSYNSPLHF
>.|TRBJ2-5|TRBV6-6|TRBD2
TGTGCCAGCAGCATGCGGGAGCGCGACCGAGAGACCCAGTACTTC
CASSMRERDRETQYF
>.|TRBJ2-7|TRBV18|TRBD1
TGTGCCAGCTCACGGGGACAGGACTCCTACGAGCAGTACTTC
CASSRGQDSYEQYF
>.|TRBJ1-4|TRBV28|TRBD1
TGTGCCAGCAGTTTATGGACGACAGGGAGGAATGAAAAACTGTTTTTT
CASSLWTTGRNEKLFF
>.|TRBJ2-5|TRBV19|TRBD1
TGTGCCAGTAGTCCCGGACAGGGGGATGGGGAGACCCAGTACTTC
CASSPGQGDGETQYF
>.|TRBJ2-1|TRBV7-8|TRBD2
TGTGCCAGCAGCACCCGTGGGCGGGAGGGCCGAAATGAGCAGTTCTTC
CASSTRGREGRNEQFF
>.|TRBJ1-1|TRBV10-3|TRBD1
TGTGCCATCAGTGAGCGGGGGACAGGGACCACTGAAGCTTTCTTT
CAISERGTGTTEAFF
>.|TRBJ2-3|TRBV24-1|TRBD1
TGTGCCACCAGTGACACCGGGACAGGGAAAGATACGCAGTATTTT
CATSDTGTGKDTQYF
>.|TRBJ2-6|TRBV5-4|.
TGTGCCAGCAGCTTGGACCTAGCCTTCGCTGGGGCCAACGTCCTGACTTTC
CASSLDLAFAGANVLTF
>.|TRBJ2-1|TRBV7-9|.
TGTGCCAGCAGCGTCGCGACGCCCGGGACAAACAATGAGCAGTTCTTC
CASSVATPGTNNEQFF
>once|TRBJ1-4|TRBV27|TRBD1
TGTGCCAGCAGCGGGACAGGGACAGAAAAACTGTTTTTT
CASSGTGTEKLFF
>.|TRBJ1-3|TRBV20-1|TRBD1
TGCAGTGCTGGGACAGGGAACACCATATATTTT
CSAGTGNTIYF
>.|TRBJ2-2|TRBV6-2/TRBV6-3|TRBD2
TGTGCCAGCAGTCCCCCCCGGCGGGAGGGCCTTGTTTCCGGGGAGCTGTTTTTT
CASSPPRREGLVSGELFF
>.|TRBJ2-2|TRBV2|TRBD2
TGTGCCAGCCAGGCAGGACTAGCGGGCACCGGGGAGCTGTTTTTT
CASQAGLAGTGELFF
>few|TRBJ1-4|TRBV2|.
TGTGCCAGCAGTTACGACAGGACGGGGGAAAAACTGTTTTTT
CASSYDRTGEKLFF
>.|TRBJ1-1|TRBV7-6|TRBD1
TGTGCCAGCAGCCCGGGACAGGGCTTTAGTATGAACACTGAAGCTTTCTTT
CASSPGQGFSMNTEAFF
>.|TRBJ2-2|TRBV30|.
TGTGCCTGGACAACAGGGTATGGGGGTACCGGGGAGCTGTTTTTT
CAWTTGYGGTGELFF
>.|TRBJ1-3|TRBV18|.
TGTGCCAGCTCACCGGCGCCAGGCTCTGGAAACACCATATATTTT
CASSPAPGSGNTIYF
>.|TRBJ2-7|TRBV10-2|.
TGCGCCAGCAGTGGTGCTAGCTACGAGCAGTACTTC
CASSGASYEQYF
>.|TRBJ2-5|TRBV5-1|.
TGCGCCAGCAGCTTCTCCAGAAAAGAGACCCAGTACTTC
CASSFSRKETQYF
>.|TRBJ2-1|TRBV5-1|TRBD1
TGCGCCAGCAGCCCGGACAGGGTCTCCTACAATGAGCAGTTCTTC
CASSPDRVSYNEQFF
>.|TRBJ1-3|TRBV5-1|.
TGCGCCAGCAGCTTGGATGGGGGGTCCCCCTCTGGAAACACCATATATTTT
CASSLDGGSPSGNTIYF
>.|TRBJ1-2|TRBV7-9|.
TGTGCCAGCAGCCAACAGGGCTGGGTTATTGGCTACACCTTC
CASSQQGWVIGYTF
>.|TRBJ2-7|TRBV30|.
TGTGCCTGGGGCCGGGGGGCCCACGAGCAGTACTTC
CAWGRGAHEQYF
>.|TRBJ2-2|TRBV12-3/TRBV12-4|TRBD1
TGTGCCAGCAGTAACAGGGGCGGCGGGGAGCTGTTTTTT
CASSNRGGGELFF
>once|TRBJ2-5|TRBV9|TRBD2
TGTGCCAGCAGCGTAGCGTCCGGGGGGCAAGAGACCCAGTACTTC
CASSVASGGQETQYF
>.|TRBJ1-3|TRBV9|TRBD1
TGTGCCAGCAGCTACCGGGACAGGATCTCTGGAAACACCATATATTTT
CASSYRDRISGNTIYF
>.|TRBJ2-7|TRBV4-2|TRBD2
TGTGCCAGCAGCCACCACGGACTAGCGGGAACCTACGAGCAGTACTTC
CASSHHGLAGTYEQYF
>.|TRBJ1-5|TRBV5-1|.
TGCGCCAGCAGCTTACCAGATCAGCCCCAGCATTTT
CASSLPDQPQHF
>.|TRBJ2-5|TRBV11-3|TRBD2
TGTGCCAGCAGCCCGACGGGACTAGCGGGTTGGGAGACCCAGTACTTC
CASSPTGLAGWETQYF
>once|TRBJ1-1|TRBV30|.
TGTGCCTGGACTGTGTCCTTCAGGACTGAAGCTTTCTTT
CAWTVSFRTEAFF
>.|TRBJ2-1|TRBV6-4|TRBD2
TGTGCCAGCAGCCGACTAGCGGGAGTCAATGAGCAGTTCTTC
CASSRLAGVNEQFF
>.|TRBJ1-5|TRBV7-2|TRBD1
TGTGCCAGCAGCCTCCGACAGGGTTACCAGCCCCAGCATTTT
CASSLRQGYQPQHF
>.|TRBJ2-5|TRBV28|.
TGTGCCAGCAGTCCCTTCTCCCCCGGGACTCTAAGCCAAGAGACCCAGTACTTC
CASSPFSPGTLSQETQYF
>.|TRBJ1-6|TRBV7-8|.
TGTGCCAGCAGCTTTCCCGGAGATAATTCACCCCTCCACTTT
CASSFPGDNSPLHF
>few|TRBJ2-1|TRBV5-1|TRBD2
TGCGCCAGCAGCTTCGCGGGGGGGAGGAATGAGCAGTTCTTC
CASSFAGGRNEQFF
>.|TRBJ2-2|TRBV7-3|TRBD2
TGTGCCAGCAGCACCACCGGCGGGAGGTCGAACACCGGGGAGCTGTTTTTT
CASSTTGGRSNTGELFF
>few|TRBJ2-6|TRBV19|.
TGTGCCAGCCGGACAGAGATCTCTGGGGCCAACGTCCTGACTTTC
CASRTEISGANVLTF
>.|TRBJ2-7|TRBV2|.
TGTGCCAGCAGGCTGACTGGACTAAATGCATCCTACGAGCAGTACTTC
CASRLTGLNASYEQYF
>.|TRBJ2-6|TRBV5-4|TRBD2
TGTGCCAGCAGCTTAGGTACTAGCGCCTCGGGGGCCAACGTCCTGACTTTC
CASSLGTSASGANVLTF
>few|TRBJ2-7|TRBV6-6|TRBD2
TGTGCCAGCATTCCGGGGAGGGGCTCCTACGAGCAGTACTTC
CASIPGRGSYEQYF
>.|TRBJ2-1|TRBV5-1|TRBD2
TGCGCCAGCAGCCCCGGGACTAGCATCCGCAATGAGCAGTTCTTC
CASSPGTSIRNEQFF
>.|TRBJ2-3|TRBV13|.
TGTGCCAGCAGCCCCCGGGGGGCATACAGCACAGATACGCAGTATTTT
CASSPRGAYSTDTQYF
>.|TRBJ2-1|TRBV2|.
TGTGCCAGCAGTGTGGGGGGAATTGAGCAGTTCTTC
CASSVGGIEQFF
>.|TRBJ2-3|TRBV6-5|TRBD2
TGTGCCAGCAGTTGGACTAGCGAGGGTGGTACGCAGTATTTT
CASSWTSEGGTQYF
>.|TRBJ2-3|TRBV7-9|.
TGTGCCAGTTCTCCTCTGGGGAGTTTTACAGATACGCAGTATTTT
CASSPLGSFTDTQYF
>.|TRBJ2-1|TRBV7-9|TRBD2
TGTGCCAGCAGCCTCAGCGGGGGGGCGCATGAGCAGTTCTTC
CASSLSGGAHEQFF
>.|TRBJ2-3|TRBV5-1|.
TGCGCCAGCAGACCTGCAAGCCCCCGGTTT
CASRPASPRF
>.|TRBJ1-5|TRBV5-8|TRBD1
TGTGCCAGCAGCGGCCCGAGACAGGGGCGCCAGCCCCAGCATTTT
CASSGPRQGRQPQHF
>once|TRBJ2-5|TRBV11-1|.
TGTGCCAGCAGCTTAGGGGGAGTCCAAGAGACCCAGTACTTC
CASSLGGVQETQYF
>.|TRBJ1-2|TRBV9|TRBD1
TGTGCCAGCAGCGCGACGGACAGGTCTAACTATGGCTACACCTTC
CASSATDRSNYGYTF
>.|TRBJ2-3|TRBV24-1|TRBD2
TGTGCCACCAGTGTGGCTAGCGGGGGGGCGGTAGATACGCAGTATTTT
CATSVASGGAVDTQYF
>.|TRBJ2-3|TRBV12-3/TRBV12-4|.
TGTGCCAGCAGTTACTTAGATACGCAGTATTTT
CASSYLDTQYF
>.|TRBJ2-1|TRBV6-1|.
TGTGCCAGCAGTGAATTGACAGGAATCTACAATGAGCAGTTCTTC
CASSELTGIYNEQFF
>.|TRBJ1-2|TRBV7-9|.
TGTGCCAGCAGTTGGTCCGGGAGCTGGAACTATGGCTACACCTTC
CASSWSGSWNYGYTF